Here is one T cell receptor beta chain with its context. Enrollment of patients from Seattle took place during active infection, with longitudinal follow-up. Deletions cut 3 bases from V and 1 base from J, with 8 bases between. This CDR3 comprises 14 residues. Germline V gives CDR1 MRHNA, CDR2 SNTAGT. This sample was included in a study of blood T cell repertoires in COVID-19. Study summary: PBMCs, B-cell-depleted T cells, or T cells were the source of the cDNA or gDNA that made up the material.

Per the original methods: Estimates of nucleated cell counts were drawn from the amplification of reference gene primers. The protocol was immunoSEQ multiplex PCR, while the TCRdb copy is restricted to in-frame clones and leaves out a portion. The V and J calls and clone size were taken over from that table, and D and trimming were inferred from the DNA. The sample carries some 310,000 clones, 85% to 90% recorded once. The sample taken for sequencing was peripheral blood. This receptor was identified in a young woman with COVID-19, enrolled during active disease. J is TRBJ2-3 and V is TRBV6-4; D is unresolved. CDR3 in DNA: TGTGCCAGCAGTGAAGGAAGCGGCACAGATACGCAGTATTTT. Its protein is CASSEGSGTDTQYF.